This section outlines one TCR beta chain sequence together with its context. This receptor's antigen is unknown. Qualities for individual bases were not recorded, and no much larger clone is one base off. To sequence the TCRbeta CDR3 region, genomic DNA was isolated from the sorted cells. The immunoSEQ Assay was used for sequencing of TCRbeta CDR3 regions. TCRdb provides this immuneACCESS table in a form limited to in-frame rearrangements. Some clones are lacking; in checked studies, under half of them reflect an unresolved V gene, and why the rest are absent is not known. The sample table holds over 100,000 clones, of which around 93% were seen once. Of the sample, approximately 0.15% falls within the top ten clones. The record originates from a study of OX40 agonist ivuxolimab in advanced cancers. Looking at the study overall: Ivuxolimab was a fully human IgG2 agonistic monoclonal antibody targeting the costimulatory receptor OX40 (CD134). Intravenous ivuxolimab was administered to patients every 2 weeks at six dose levels: 0.01, 0.1, 0.3, 1.5, 3 and 10 mg/kg. Of the 50 or so patients in dose escalation, around 19 had hepatocellular carcinoma, approximately 15 had melanoma, 9 had renal cell carcinoma and 9 had head and neck cancer. A male proportion of almost 85% and a mean age of roughly 58 years, ranging from roughly 23 to 90, were recorded for the dose-escalation cohort. Prior anti-PD-1, anti-PD-L1 or anti-CTLA-4 therapy was permitted, and checkpoint inhibitors had been received by less than 45% of dose-escalation patients. Partial responses occurred in three dose-escalation patients, of whom one had hepatocellular carcinoma and two had cutaneous melanoma. The point of sequencing TCRbeta in the periphery was to test whether ivuxolimab changed TCR sequence diversity and drove clonal T-cell expansion. The monotherapy dose-escalation portion (N = 52 patients) of the phase I ivuxolimab trial is reported in the paper.

Patients with a history of autoimmune disease or receiving systemic immunosuppression were excluded from the trial. Peripheral blood for TCR sequencing was collected from all dose cohorts at baseline, on cycle 4 day 1, and on cycle 7 day 1. Samples were obtained from an open-label, multicenter, first-in-human phase I dose-escalation trial of ivuxolimab. The trial enrolled adults with locally advanced or metastatic head and neck squamous cell, hepatocellular, melanoma or renal cell carcinoma. Before TCR sequencing, CD4+ T cells and CD8+ T cells were sorted from peripheral blood as separate populations. Trimming at the junction amounts to 7 bases on V and 0 bases on J, and the germline ends lie 12 bases apart. In the germline V gene, CDR1 corresponds to SNHLY and CDR2 to FYNNEI. The CDR3 runs 14 residues from the cysteine to the phenylalanine. Of all the DNA, just the CDR3 is kept, 42 bases in frame from base 1.

The investigation overall reported the following: At doses of 0.1 to 3.0 mg/kg, clonal expansion of both CD4+ and CD8+ blood T cells was observed from baseline to week 6. Low levels of normalized T-cell clonal expansion were also seen in some patients who did not respond. Partial responders in the 0.1-3.0 mg/kg groups had among the lowest normalized peripheral clonal expansion, especially among CD8+ T cells. The antigen specificity of the clonally expanded peripheral T cells was not determined. After ivuxolimab, CD8+ T cells had more expanded clones than CD4+ T cells on average.

Source: CD4+ or CD8+ T cells sorted from blood, taken in a trial of the OX40 agonist ivuxolimab. The receptor's source is an adult with an advanced solid tumor such as melanoma, head and neck, liver or kidney cancer. Recombination joined TRBV2 with TRBJ1-1; confidence is insufficient to name the D gene. CDR3 protein: CASTAENVNTEAFF. The nucleotide sequence is TGTGCCAGCACAGCGGAAAACGTGAACACTGAAGCTTTCTTT.